The clone carrying this TCR beta chain was picked up many times. This entry is derived from a study of spatial heterogeneity in lung cancer. TCR cDNA molecules were tagged individually, and each one carried a unique molecular identifier. TCRdb re-called the 5' RACE reads with MiXCR, one entry per CDR3 protein. The sample has tens of thousands of distinct CDR3 sequences; 3% to 3.5% are singletons. The ends lost 4 bases at V and 0 bases at J; junction bases unmatched: 7. CDR1 SGHVS and CDR2 FNYEAQ come from the germline V gene. This CDR3 is 16 amino acids long. Documented time point: sample taken at primary tumor resection.

Here the sequenced sample was normal lung tissue next to the tumor, taken at surgery. The chain combines TRBV7-6 with TRBJ1-2, with 8 bases identical to TRBD1. The clonotype comes from a male donor with early-stage non-small cell lung cancer. The CDR3 sequence: CASSSGQGSANYGYTF. The DNA for the CDR3 is TGTGCCAGCAGCTCCGGACAGGGCTCAGCTAACTATGGCTACACCTTC.